This T cell receptor beta chain was sequenced during a study of OX40 agonist ivuxolimab in advanced cancers. Overall study context: Ivuxolimab was administered intravenously to patients at 0.01 to 10 mg/kg every 2 weeks.

Clones were read by immunoSEQ multiplex PCR, and TCRdb kept only the in-frame ones, dropping some. The sample holds about 48,000 clones, 85% to 95% seen once. Between the trimmed V and J ends, which lost 6 bases and 1 base, there was a span of 7 bases. Germline CDR1 reads SGHAT; CDR2 reads FQNNGV. The CDR3 covers 13 residues. To note about this clone: Its specificity is not known.

Study-wide points: Expanded peripheral T cell antigen specificity was not determined.

The chain joins TRBV11-2 to TRBJ1-3; D might be TRBD1 (5 bases). The sample here was CD4+ or CD8+ T cells sorted from blood, taken in a trial of the OX40 agonist ivuxolimab. The sequence was collected from an adult with an advanced solid tumor such as melanoma, head and neck, liver or kidney cancer. The CDR3 DNA follows: TGTGCCAGCAGTGGGGGTTCTGGAAACACCATATATTTT. This translates into CASSGGSGNTIYF.